The 26 T cell receptor beta chains below all came from one sample that was sequenced in a study of shared clonotypes between healthy human individuals. Positive CCR7 selection of CD45RO-negative cells yielded the naive CD8 cells, and terminally differentiated effector memory CD45RA+ cells were excluded. Libraries were prepared by immunoSEQ multiplex PCR; TCRdb keeps only in-frame clonotypes and omits some of them. The sample lists some 2.1 million clones, roughly 95% seen once, with 0.85% to 1.3% in the top ten. The source material was naive CD8+ T cells sorted from blood. These TCRs come from a man aged 18 to 35 in good health.

The J gene is TRBJ2-5, the V gene TRBV7-2, with D unresolved. Germline lookup yields CDR1 SGHTA and CDR2 FQGNSA. The CDR3 is made up of 14 amino acids. Trimming took off 5 bases at V and 2 bases at J, with 12 bases between the two ends. The CDR3: CASSPADLQETQYF. The CDR3 DNA follows: TGTGCCAGCAGCCCCGCTGACTTACAAGAGACCCAGTACTTC.

This sequence joins TRBV30 and TRBJ1-6; D is unresolved. The CDR3 consists of 14 residues. Trimming removed 2 bases from V and 7 bases from J, with 12 bases in between. Germline V gene sequence: CDR1 GTSNPN, CDR2 SVGIG (reference sequence). The CDR3 is CAWSTTKENSPLHF. CDR3 bases: TGTGCCTGGAGTACCACAAAGGAGAATTCACCCCTCCACTTT.

A single count supports this clone. This chain links TRBV4-3 with TRBJ2-7, with a weak D call TRBD1 (6 bases). The CDR3 totals 15 residues. CDR1 is LGHNA and CDR2 is YSLEER in the germline V gene. The V end lost 3 bases, the J end lost 0 bases, and 12 bases lay between the germline ends. The CDR3 sequence: CASSQEDRDSYEQYF. CDR3 DNA: TGCGCCAGCAGCCAGGAGGACAGAGACTCCTACGAGCAGTACTTC.

The rearrangement uses TRBV28 and TRBJ1-4, with 9 bases matching TRBD1. The germline V gene encodes CDR1 MDHEN and CDR2 SYDVKM. The CDR3 covers 13 residues. Trimming took 7 bases from V and 8 from J; bases not matched to a gene: 5. DNA for the CDR3: TGTGCCAGCACTAGGACAGGGGAAGAAAAACTGTTTTTT. Translated, it gives CASTRTGEEKLFF.

This clone was found once. The rearrangement links TRBV4-3 to TRBJ1-3, with 10 nucleotides matching TRBD1. CDR3 length equals 16 residues. The germline CDR1 and CDR2 sequences are LGHNA and YSLEER. V dropped 4 bases and J dropped 0; count of bases not matched to a gene: 3. The CDR3 protein is CASSPGTGDSGNTIYF. The CDR3 DNA sequence: TGCGCCAGCAGCCCGGGGACAGGGGACTCTGGAAACACCATATATTTT.

The chain is built from TRBV11-2 and TRBJ2-3; 11 bases are shared with TRBD2. The length of the CDR3 is 20 residues. CDR1 is SGHAT, CDR2 FQNNGV, per germline. V gave up 0 bases and J gave up 0 bases; unmatched junction bases: 11. CDR3 protein: CASSLDLGLAEGPSTDTQYF. The CDR3 coding sequence is TGTGCCAGCAGCTTAGACCTGGGACTAGCGGAGGGTCCTAGCACAGATACGCAGTATTTT.

As concerns this clone: A junction end diverges from the germline sequence, so it may reflect a read error. The chain has TRBV2 and TRBJ1-1, with D tentatively TRBD1 (5 bases). Germline CDR1 SNHLY, CDR2 FYNNEI. This CDR3 spans 12 amino acids. The CDR3 DNA is TGTGCCAGCACTTGGTCGGGGACCTATATCTGGTTT. It translates to CASTWSGTYIWF.

V usage is TRBV6-5 and J usage is TRBJ2-1; D is ambiguous. The CDR3 is made up of 12 amino acids. Germline V CDR1 and CDR2: MNHEY, SVGAGI. Trimming cost V 6 bases and J 8 bases, with 11 bases left between them. The DNA of the CDR3 is TGTGCCAGCAGCCGACACCCGGATGAGCAGTTCTTC. Translation: CASSRHPDEQFF.

V and J are TRBV28 and TRBJ2-3; D not resolved. The length of the CDR3 is 16 residues. V dropped 4 bases and J dropped 2 bases, with 16 bases sitting between them. The germline CDR1 and CDR2 sequences are MDHEN and SYDVKM. The CDR3 spells CASSYPGRSYTDTQYF. CDR3 bases: TGTGCCAGCAGTTACCCGGGCCGAAGTTACACAGATACGCAGTATTTT.

This rearrangement joins TRBV13 to TRBJ2-5; no firm D call. Germline loops: CDR1 PRHDT, CDR2 FYEKMQ (reference sequence). This CDR3 is built from 15 residues. Trimming cost V 1 base and J 0 bases, with 9 bases left between them. The CDR3 sequence: CASSLEDQYQETQYF. Here the CDR3 DNA reads TGTGCCAGCAGCTTAGAGGACCAGTACCAAGAGACCCAGTACTTC.

CDR3 protein: CARSRGGDRKTEAFF. CDR3 nucleotide sequence: TGTGCCAGAAGCCGAGGGGGCGATAGAAAAACTGAAGCTTTCTTT. This sequence joins TRBV5-3 and TRBJ1-1; 7 bases agree with TRBD1. TRBV5-3 is recorded as an ORF, its role being uncertain. The length of the CDR3 is 15 residues. The trim removed 4 bases at V and 5 bases at J, leaving 11 bases unmatched.

This sequence joins TRBV11-1 and TRBJ2-2, with D hard to call. The germline V gene encodes CDR1 SGHAT and CDR2 FQDESV (reference sequence). The CDR3 has 19 residues. Trimming shortened V by 5 bases and J by 0 bases, and 22 bases separated the two germline ends. This CDR3 is CASSPYFEVVRPNTGELFF. In DNA, the CDR3 is TGTGCCAGCAGCCCATATTTTGAGGTCGTCAGACCGAACACCGGGGAGCTGTTTTTT. The full variable domain, with the rest looked up from reference TRBV11-1 and TRBJ2-2, is EAEVAQSPRYKITEKSQAVAFWCDPISGHATLYWYRQILGQGPELLVQFQDESVVDDSQLPKDRFSAERLKGVDSTLKIQPAELGDSAMYLCASSPYFEVVRPNTGELFFGEGSRLTVL.

The genes are TRBV29-1 and TRBJ2-1, with a tentative D call TRBD2 (5 bases). The length of the CDR3 is 10 residues. Looked up from germline, CDR1 is SQVTM and CDR2 is ANQGSEA. V was cut by 4 bases and J by 9 bases, with 7 bases left in between. CDR3 coding DNA: TGCAGCGTTGTGGGGAGTGAGCAGTTCTTC. Translated, it gives CSVVGSEQFF.

V gene TRBV4-3 combines with J gene TRBJ2-7; D remains unclear. CDR3 length equals 14 residues. Per the germline V gene, CDR1 is LGHNA and CDR2 is YSLEER. Between the trimmed V and J ends, which lost 0 bases and 5 bases, there was a span of 11 bases. In DNA form, the CDR3 reads TGCGCCAGCAGCCAAGATAGAGTTGGTGACGAGCAGTACTTC. Its protein is CASSQDRVGDEQYF.

The chain recombines TRBV6-6 with TRBJ2-7, with D possibly called TRBD1 or TRBD2 (7 bases each). This CDR3 contains 16 residues. V gave up 4 bases and J gave up 3 bases, with 19 bases separating them. Germline CDR1 is MNHNY and CDR2 is SVGAGI (reference sequence). CDR3 sequence (DNA): TGTGCCAGCAGTTGGGGGGGGACAGTAGGAGGCTACGAGCAGTACTTC. Encoded protein: CASSWGGTVGGYEQYF.

The chain couples TRBV9 to TRBJ1-2; D is unclear. Germline CDR1 SGDLS, CDR2 YYNGEE. The CDR3 runs 12 residues. V lost 0 bases to trimming and J lost 5 bases, with 5 bases between them. CDR3 sequence reads: CASSVGVYGYTF. CDR3 coding DNA: TGTGCCAGCAGCGTAGGGGTGTATGGCTACACCTTC.

As concerns this clone: This may come from a read error, since a much larger clone is one base off. V gene TRBV5-4 combines with J gene TRBJ2-7; 9 bases are a match to TRBD1. The CDR3 loop spans 13 amino acids. With 4 bases clipped from V and 1 base from J, the junction kept 0 bases outside the gene matches. Germline CDR1 is SGHNT and CDR2 is YYREEE (reference sequence). The CDR3 is CASSDRGSYEQYF. The CDR3 DNA reads as TGTGCCAGCAGCGACAGGGGGTCCTACGAGCAGTACTTC.

The genes are TRBV5-4 and TRBJ2-3; no definite D call. Germline V gives CDR1 SGHNT, CDR2 YYREEE (reference sequence). Deletions cut 4 bases from V and 1 base from J, with 25 bases between. The CDR3 has 19 amino acids. DNA for the CDR3: TGTGCCAGCAGCCCCTGGTGGGGAACCCCCGAGGTGGGCACAGATACGCAGTATTTT. Its protein product is CASSPWWGTPEVGTDTQYF.

This chain connects TRBV9 to TRBJ2-7, with 7 nucleotides matching TRBD2. The CDR3 is made up of 12 amino acids. Germline V CDR1 and CDR2: SGDLS, YYNGEE. The V gene end was trimmed by 3 bases and the J gene end by 7 bases; junction bases not matched to a gene: 4. In DNA, the CDR3 is TGTGCCAGCAGCGGACCCGGGGGGGAGCAGTACTTC. The encoded protein is CASSGPGGEQYF.

The chain joins TRBV4-1 to TRBJ2-7, with D possibly called TRBD1 or TRBD2 (5 bases each). V was cut by 2 bases and J by 3 bases, with 11 bases left in between. The CDR3 length is 14 residues. The germline V gene encodes CDR1 MGHRA and CDR2 YSYEKL. In nucleotides, the CDR3 is TGCGCCAGCAGCCAACTACTAGACAGCTACGAGCAGTACTTC. It encodes CASSQLLDSYEQYF.

The chain joins TRBV7-6 to TRBJ2-5; D is unresolved. CDR3 length: 15 amino acids. Germline values: CDR1 SGHVS, CDR2 FNYEAQ. Between the trimmed V and J ends, which lost 8 bases and 1 base, there was a span of 17 bases. CDR3 in amino acids: CASSLGVGFQETQYF. DNA for the CDR3: TGTGCCAGCTCATTAGGTGTCGGTTTCCAAGAGACCCAGTACTTC.

The chain has TRBV2 and TRBJ2-7, with 8 bases identical to TRBD1. V was pared by 10 bases and J by 5 bases, with 7 bases of the junction left unmatched. Per germline, CDR1 SNHLY and CDR2 FYNNEI. There are 12 residues in the CDR3. The CDR3 here is CATSTGVNEQYF. Here the CDR3 DNA reads TGTGCCACCTCGACAGGGGTTAACGAGCAGTACTTC.

The chain uses TRBV7-9 and TRBJ2-7, with 7 bases aligning to TRBD2. The junction had 7 bases not matched to a gene; V was cut back by 5 bases and J by 0 bases. The V gene's germline CDR1 is SEHNR and CDR2 FQNEAQ (reference sequence). CDR3 length: 15 residues. CDR3 residues: CASSRPGGSSYEQYF. CDR3 DNA sequence: TGTGCCAGCAGCCGGCCTGGCGGGAGCTCCTACGAGCAGTACTTC.

The chain employs TRBV5-1 and TRBJ2-3, with TRBD2 matching over 7 bases. CDR3 length equals 16 residues. V was clipped by 0 bases and J by 4 bases; unmatched bases: 8. The germline CDR1 and CDR2 sequences are SGHRS and YFSETQ. This chain's CDR3 is CASSLEGGSRADTQYF. As DNA, the CDR3 is TGCGCCAGCAGCTTGGAGGGCGGGAGTAGAGCAGATACGCAGTATTTT.

The chain couples TRBV2 to TRBJ2-1; D is unresolved. Germline V gives CDR1 SNHLY, CDR2 FYNNEI. The CDR3 has 14 amino acids. Trimming stripped 5 bases from V and 2 bases from J, with 10 bases between. The CDR3 reads CASSFVTAYNEQFF. The DNA for the CDR3 is TGTGCCAGCAGTTTTGTTACGGCCTACAATGAGCAGTTCTTC.

In its sample, this clone was seen once. The chain couples TRBV11-2 to TRBJ2-5, with D unresolved. The better agreement between TRBJ2-7 and the DNA end casts doubt on the J call. Germline assignment: CDR1 SGHAT and CDR2 FQNNGV. There are 14 residues in the CDR3. CDR3 loop: CASSQDVLAYEQYF. In nucleotides, the CDR3 is TGTGCCAGCAGCCAAGACGTGCTTGCCTACGAGCAGTACTTC.